This TCR beta chain was recorded in a study of T cells in women clearing cervical HPV infection. As concerns this clone: The read ends 3 residues shy of where the CDR3 ends; the end is completed using the germline J gene.

Some clones are missing from TCRdb's copy, which holds only in-frame ones; the method was immunoSEQ multiplex PCR. In total, the table holds tens of thousands of clones. The CDR3 spans 13 residues. Germline-derived CDR1 and CDR2 are SNHLY and FYNNEI. V gave up 7 bases and J gave up 1 base, with 9 bases separating them. Source material: blood buffy coat. The receptor was derived from a woman between 18 and 69 years old with a cervical HPV16 infection that either progressed to CIN3+ or cleared (not recorded which). J is TRBJ2-3 and V is TRBV2, with no clear D. CDR3 DNA, as far as it was read: TGTGCCAGCATTGCGGCGGGCACAGATACG. Amino acid sequence: CASIAAGTDT. The entire CDR3 protein is CASIAAGTDTQYF.